These T cell receptor beta chains were read from a single sample in a study of STAT5B mutations in CD4+ large granular lymphocyte leukemia. The assay was immunoSEQ multiplex PCR, and TCRdb's table has in-frame clones only and misses some. The data show fewer than 50,000 clones, with about 80% seen just once and 0.45% to 0.55% held by the top ten. The specimen sequenced was CD4+ T cells from blood buffy coats. The receptors were sampled from a human donor in good health. Both conserved end residues are part of each CDR3. The D gene is left open where the match is weak. Only some rows state a clone size, as once, few, many or a class for expanded clones.

D gene,V gene,J gene,clone size,CDR3 protein,CDR3 DNA
TRBD1,TRBV6-5,TRBJ2-5,-,CASSEGQGLETQYF,TGTGCCAGCAGTGAGGGACAGGGGCTGGAGACCCAGTACTTC
-,TRBV6-1,TRBJ1-5,-,CASSAGDKLYQPQHF,TGTGCCAGCAGCGCAGGGGATAAGTTATATCAGCCCCAGCATTTT
-,TRBV19,TRBJ1-5,-,CASSIPYVQSNQPQHF,TGTGCCAGTAGTATCCCATACGTACAGAGCAATCAGCCCCAGCATTTT
-,TRBV7-9,TRBJ2-1,-,CASSFFNELQFF,TGTGCCAGCAGCTTCTTCAATGAGCTCCAGTTCTTC
TRBD1,TRBV19,TRBJ1-5,few,CASGTRDRGVTF,TGTGCCAGTGGAACGCGGGACAGGGGCGTCACTTTT
-,TRBV7-2,TRBJ2-3,-,CASSFGGGAADTQYF,TGTGCCAGCAGCTTCGGAGGGGGGGCAGCAGATACGCAGTATTTT
-,TRBV4-1,TRBJ2-3,-,CASSQGTVISTDTQYF,TGCGCCAGCAGCCAGGGGACCGTGATTAGCACAGATACGCAGTATTTT
-,TRBV6-5,TRBJ2-5,-,CASKDWQQETQYF,TGTGCCAGCAAGGACTGGCAGCAAGAGACCCAGTACTTC
TRBD2,TRBV28,TRBJ2-1,once,CASSLLFSGSYNEQFF,TGTGCCAGCAGTTTACTATTTAGCGGGAGCTACAATGAGCAGTTCTTC
-,TRBV5-1,TRBJ2-2,-,CASSLAAGGTGELFF,TGCGCCAGCAGCTTGGCGGCAGGGGGGACCGGGGAGCTGTTTTTT
-,TRBV30,TRBJ1-6,-,CAWSSGGSSARSPLHF,TGTGCCTGGAGTTCGGGGGGCTCCTCAGCTCGTTCACCCCTCCACTTT
-,TRBV7-7,TRBJ2-5,-,CASSSSSGFGETQYF,TGTGCCAGCAGCTCGTCTTCTGGCTTCGGAGAGACCCAGTACTTC
-,TRBV5-1,TRBJ2-3,-,CASSLGRADTQYF,TGCGCCAGCAGCTTGGGCAGGGCCGATACGCAGTATTTT
-,TRBV2,TRBJ2-1,-,CASRDYNEQFF,TGTGCCAGCAGGGACTACAATGAGCAGTTCTTC
TRBD1,TRBV19,TRBJ2-7,-,CASSVGQLYEQYF,TGTGCCAGTAGTGTGGGACAGCTCTACGAGCAGTACTTC
TRBD1,TRBV19,TRBJ1-1,few,CASSPLDRGNTEAFF,TGTGCCAGTAGTCCCCTCGACAGGGGGAACACTGAAGCTTTCTTT